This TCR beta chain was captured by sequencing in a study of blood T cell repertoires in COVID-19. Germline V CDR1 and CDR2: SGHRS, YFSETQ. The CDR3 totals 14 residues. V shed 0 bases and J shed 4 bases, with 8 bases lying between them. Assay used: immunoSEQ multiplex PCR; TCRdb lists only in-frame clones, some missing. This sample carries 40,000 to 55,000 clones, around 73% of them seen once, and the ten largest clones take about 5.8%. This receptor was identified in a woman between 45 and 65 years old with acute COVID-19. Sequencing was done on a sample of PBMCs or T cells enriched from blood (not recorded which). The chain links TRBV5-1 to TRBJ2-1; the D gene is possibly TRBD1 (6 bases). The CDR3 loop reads CASSLGGLYNEQFF. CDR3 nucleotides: TGCGCCAGCAGCTTGGGGGGGCTATACAATGAGCAGTTCTTC.